A selection of T cell receptor beta chains follows, all from one sample in a study of T cells in Graves' hyperthyroidism and ophthalmopathy. TCRdb recomputed calls from the multiplex PCR reads with MiXCR, one row per CDR3 protein. The sample carries about 400,000 distinct CDR3 sequences, about 15% recorded once. The specimen was blood. The receptors originated from a woman aged 25 to 39 with Graves' hyperthyroidism. Each CDR3 is given with its conserved first and last residue. A D gene is named only where the DNA matches it firmly. A row's size may be missing; if present it is once, few, many or a size class.

TRBV5-6,NA,many,TRBJ1-1,TGTGCCAGCAGCTTGCTCTTGAACACTGAAGCTTTCTTT,CASSLLLNTEAFF
TRBV5-1,NA,NA,TRBJ2-6,TGCGCCAGCAGTTTAGGGCCCCAAGGGGCCAACGTCCTGACTTTC,CASSLGPQGANVLTF
TRBV20-1,TRBD2,many,TRBJ2-5,TGCAGTGCTAGACCGGGACTAGCGGTGAAAGAGACCCAGTACTTC,CSARPGLAVKETQYF
TRBV7-3,NA,many,TRBJ2-2,TGTGCCAGCAGTAAGACCCGTGAGACCGGGGAGCTGTTTTTT,CASSKTRETGELFF
TRBV7-3,NA,many,TRBJ2-1,TGTGCCAGCGCGGAATGGGTCGCCAATGAGCAGTTCTTC,CASAEWVANEQFF
TRBV4-1,TRBD1,few,TRBJ1-2,TGCGCCAGCAGCCAGGGGACAGGGGAGATCTATGGCTACACCTTC,CASSQGTGEIYGYTF
TRBV4-2,TRBD2,few,TRBJ2-5,TGTGCCAGCAGCCAAGATGGAACTAGCGGCCAAGAGACCCAGTACTTC,CASSQDGTSGQETQYF
TRBV30,NA,many,TRBJ1-6,TGTGCCTGGAGTGGAACCTATAATTCACCCCTCCACTTT,CAWSGTYNSPLHF
TRBV6-5,NA,NA,TRBJ2-7,TGTGCCAGCAGTTACCGCCCAGATTCCTACGAGCAGTACTTC,CASSYRPDSYEQYF
TRBV7-3,TRBD2,many,TRBJ2-1,TGTGCCAGCAGCCCACGCGGGACTAGCGGGAGCTCCTACAATGAGCAGTTCTTC,CASSPRGTSGSSYNEQFF
TRBV6-2/TRBV6-3,NA,many,TRBJ2-7,TGTGCCGCTCAAGGGGCAGGCCTGGGCAACGAGCAGTACTTC,CAAQGAGLGNEQYF
TRBV29-1,TRBD1,many,TRBJ2-3,TGCAGCGTGAGGGGACAGCGAGTTGGCACAGATACGCAGTATTTT,CSVRGQRVGTDTQYF
TRBV5-1,NA,many,TRBJ2-1,TGCGCCAGCAGACGGGACAACTCATACAATGAGCAGTTCTTC,CASRRDNSYNEQFF
TRBV5-6,TRBD1,few,TRBJ2-1,TGTGCCAGCAGCTTGAGGGTAGGGGGCACCTACAATGAGCAGTTCTTC,CASSLRVGGTYNEQFF
TRBV18,NA,many,TRBJ1-1,TGTGCCAGCTCACCACCGAGGGCAGGGATAATGAACACTGAAGCTTTCTTT,CASSPPRAGIMNTEAFF